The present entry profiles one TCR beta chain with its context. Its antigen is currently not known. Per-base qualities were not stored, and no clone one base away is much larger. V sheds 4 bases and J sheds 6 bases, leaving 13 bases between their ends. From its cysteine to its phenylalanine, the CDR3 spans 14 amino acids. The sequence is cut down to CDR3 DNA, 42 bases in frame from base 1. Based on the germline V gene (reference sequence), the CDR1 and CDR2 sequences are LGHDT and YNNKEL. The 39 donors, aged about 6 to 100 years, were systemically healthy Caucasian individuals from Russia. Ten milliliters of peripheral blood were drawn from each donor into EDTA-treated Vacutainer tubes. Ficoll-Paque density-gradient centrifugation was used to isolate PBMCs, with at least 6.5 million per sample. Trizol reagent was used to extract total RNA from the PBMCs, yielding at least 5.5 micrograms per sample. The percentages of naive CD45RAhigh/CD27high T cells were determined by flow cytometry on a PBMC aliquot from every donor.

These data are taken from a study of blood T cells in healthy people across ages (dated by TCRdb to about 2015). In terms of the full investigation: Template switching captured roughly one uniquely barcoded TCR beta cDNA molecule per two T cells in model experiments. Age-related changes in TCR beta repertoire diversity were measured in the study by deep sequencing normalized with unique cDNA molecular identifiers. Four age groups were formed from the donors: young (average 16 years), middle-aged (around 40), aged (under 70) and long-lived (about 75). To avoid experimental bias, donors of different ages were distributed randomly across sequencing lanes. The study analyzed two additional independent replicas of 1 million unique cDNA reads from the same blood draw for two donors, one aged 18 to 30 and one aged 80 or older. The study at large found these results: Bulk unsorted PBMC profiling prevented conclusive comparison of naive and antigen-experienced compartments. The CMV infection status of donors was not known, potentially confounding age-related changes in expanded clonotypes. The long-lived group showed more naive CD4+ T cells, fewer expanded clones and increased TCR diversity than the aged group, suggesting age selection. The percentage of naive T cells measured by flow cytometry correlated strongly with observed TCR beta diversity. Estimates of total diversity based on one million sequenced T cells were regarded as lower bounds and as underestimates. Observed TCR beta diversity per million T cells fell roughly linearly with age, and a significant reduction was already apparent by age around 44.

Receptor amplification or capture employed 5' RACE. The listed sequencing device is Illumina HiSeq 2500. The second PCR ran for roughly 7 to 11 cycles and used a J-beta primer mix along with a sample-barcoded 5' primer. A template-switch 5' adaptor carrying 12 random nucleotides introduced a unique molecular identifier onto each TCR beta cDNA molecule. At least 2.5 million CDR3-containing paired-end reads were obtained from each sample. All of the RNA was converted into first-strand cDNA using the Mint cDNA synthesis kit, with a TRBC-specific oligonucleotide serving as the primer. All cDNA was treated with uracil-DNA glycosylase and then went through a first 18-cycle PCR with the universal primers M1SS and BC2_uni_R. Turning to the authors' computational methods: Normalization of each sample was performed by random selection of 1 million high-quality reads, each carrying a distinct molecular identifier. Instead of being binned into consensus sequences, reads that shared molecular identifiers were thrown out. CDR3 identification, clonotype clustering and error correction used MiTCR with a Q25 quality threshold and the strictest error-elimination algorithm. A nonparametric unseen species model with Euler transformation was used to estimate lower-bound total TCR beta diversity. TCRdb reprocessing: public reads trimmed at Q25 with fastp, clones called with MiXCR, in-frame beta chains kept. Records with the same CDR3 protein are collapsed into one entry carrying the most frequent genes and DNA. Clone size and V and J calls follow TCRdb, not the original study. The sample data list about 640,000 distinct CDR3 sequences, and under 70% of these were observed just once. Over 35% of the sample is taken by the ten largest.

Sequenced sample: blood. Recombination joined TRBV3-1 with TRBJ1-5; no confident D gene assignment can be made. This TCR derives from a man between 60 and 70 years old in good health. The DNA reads TGTGCCAGCAGCCCAGGTGCGGGCGGTCAGCCCCAGCATTTT. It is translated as CASSPGAGGQPQHF.